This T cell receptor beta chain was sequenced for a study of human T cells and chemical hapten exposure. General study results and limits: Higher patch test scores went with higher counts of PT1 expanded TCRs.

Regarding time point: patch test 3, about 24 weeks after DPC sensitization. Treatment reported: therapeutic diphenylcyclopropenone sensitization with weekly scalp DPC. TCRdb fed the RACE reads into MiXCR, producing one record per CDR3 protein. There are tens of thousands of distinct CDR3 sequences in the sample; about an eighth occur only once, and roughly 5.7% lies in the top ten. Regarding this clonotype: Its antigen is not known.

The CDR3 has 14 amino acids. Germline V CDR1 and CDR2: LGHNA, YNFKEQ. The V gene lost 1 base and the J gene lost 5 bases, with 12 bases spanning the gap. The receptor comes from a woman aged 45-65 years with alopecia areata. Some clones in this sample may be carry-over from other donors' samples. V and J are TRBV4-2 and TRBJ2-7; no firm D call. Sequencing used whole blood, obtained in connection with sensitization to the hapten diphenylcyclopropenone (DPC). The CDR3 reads CASSQVLGRDEQYF. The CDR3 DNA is TGTGCCAGCAGCCAAGTACTTGGTCGGGACGAGCAGTACTTC.